These T cell receptor beta chains were read from a single sample in a study of blood T cell repertoires in COVID-19. Clones were sequenced by immunoSEQ multiplex PCR, and TCRdb holds only the in-frame ones, with some missing. The data show fewer than 150,000 clones, roughly four fifths seen once. Sample: peripheral blood. Receptors were obtained from a human donor in a cohort sampled during active COVID-19. The CDR3 runs from the conserved cysteine through the conserved F or W. The D gene is left open where the match is weak. Only some rows state a clone size, as once, few, many or a class for expanded clones.

-	TRBV18	TRBD2	TRBJ2-7	CASSRDYYEQYF	TGTGCCAGCTCACGGGACTACTACGAGCAGTACTTC
-	TRBV3-1/TRBV3-2	-	TRBJ1-4	CASSHYSATNEKLFF	TGTGCCAGCAGCCACTATAGTGCAACTAATGAAAAACTGTTTTTT
-	TRBV7-9	-	TRBJ2-1	CASTNIFEEQFF	TGTGCCAGCACCAACATTTTCGAGGAGCAGTTCTTC
-	TRBV12-3/TRBV12-4	-	TRBJ1-4	CASTTGWGEKLFF	TGTGCCAGCACCACAGGGTGGGGTGAAAAACTGTTTTTT
-	TRBV28	-	TRBJ1-3	CASSGGDLSSGNTIYF	TGTGCCAGCAGTGGGGGGGACTTAAGCTCTGGAAACACCATATATTTT
-	TRBV12-5	-	TRBJ2-1	CASGLGGQYNEQFF	TGTGCTAGTGGTTTGGGGGGGCAATACAATGAGCAGTTCTTC
-	TRBV5-1	-	TRBJ1-3	CASSPAGGNTIYF	TGCGCCAGCAGCCCCGCGGGTGGGAACACCATATATTTT
few	TRBV7-9	TRBD2	TRBJ2-1	CASSPQGRGEDYNEQFF	TGTGCCAGCAGCCCCCAAGGTCGGGGGGAGGATTACAATGAGCAGTTCTTC
-	TRBV18	-	TRBJ1-5	CASSMTSSQPQHF	TGTGCCAGCTCGATGACATCTTCTCAGCCCCAGCATTTT
-	TRBV19	-	TRBJ1-2	CASSTPGQAKGYTF	TGTGCCAGTTCTACCCCCGGTCAGGCCAAGGGCTACACCTTC
-	TRBV10-3	-	TRBJ2-2	CAISESSGELFF	TGTGCCATCAGTGAGTCTTCTGGGGAGCTGTTTTTT
-	TRBV7-2	-	TRBJ2-7	CASSWYAGNTYEQYF	TGTGCCAGCAGCTGGTACGCCGGTAATACCTACGAGCAGTACTTC
few	TRBV2	TRBD1	TRBJ1-1	CASSPQGVSEAFF	TGTGCCAGCAGTCCGCAGGGGGTGTCGGAAGCTTTCTTT
once	TRBV12-5	-	TRBJ1-1	CASRENTEAFF	TGTGCTAGTCGGGAGAACACTGAAGCTTTCTTT
-	TRBV14	TRBD1	TRBJ1-6	CASSHGQGRSYNSPLHF	TGTGCCAGCAGCCACGGACAGGGCAGGTCCTATAATTCACCCCTCCACTTT
once	TRBV19	-	TRBJ1-2	CASRIPGQANYGYTF	TGTGCCAGTAGGATTCCGGGACAAGCTAACTATGGCTACACCTTC
-	TRBV25-1	-	TRBJ1-1	CASMEGGSTEAFF	TGTGCCAGCATGGAGGGTGGGAGCACTGAAGCTTTCTTT
-	TRBV28	-	TRBJ1-2	CASSSPHRPYGYTF	TGTGCCAGCAGTTCACCCCACAGGCCCTATGGCTACACCTTC
-	TRBV11-2	-	TRBJ2-1	CASSLVQGGTYNEQFF	TGTGCCAGCAGCTTAGTACAGGGGGGGACCTACAATGAGCAGTTCTTC
-	TRBV15	TRBD1	TRBJ2-7	CATSTRGKSDSYEQYF	TGTGCCACCAGCACCAGGGGGAAATCAGACTCCTACGAGCAGTACTTC
few	TRBV10-3	-	TRBJ2-1	CAISDKEDNEQFF	TGTGCCATCAGTGATAAGGAGGACAATGAGCAGTTCTTC
-	TRBV19	TRBD2	TRBJ2-3	CASSMGLAGGDTQYF	TGTGCCAGTAGCATGGGACTAGCGGGGGGGGATACGCAGTATTTT
-	TRBV20-1	TRBD2	TRBJ2-2	CSASVGLAGTGELFF	TGCAGTGCTAGTGTCGGACTAGCGGGCACCGGGGAGCTGTTTTTT
-	TRBV5-4	-	TRBJ2-2	CASSRGGLDTGELFF	TGTGCCAGCAGCCGAGGAGGGTTGGACACCGGGGAGCTGTTTTTT
-	TRBV2	TRBD1	TRBJ1-1	CASSPGQGLRAFF	TGTGCCAGCAGCCCGGGACAGGGTCTGCGAGCTTTCTTT
few	TRBV7-9	TRBD1	TRBJ2-7	CASSFLPTGGKRNEQYF	TGTGCCAGCAGCTTCTTACCAACAGGGGGAAAGAGGAACGAGCAGTACTTC
few	TRBV6-4	-	TRBJ2-1	CASSDGTGARAYNEQFF	TGTGCCAGCAGTGACGGAACAGGCGCGCGCGCCTACAATGAGCAGTTCTTC
-	TRBV13	TRBD1	TRBJ1-4	CASSLGDRTNEKLFF	TGTGCCAGCAGCTTAGGGGACAGGACGAATGAAAAACTGTTTTTT
-	TRBV9	-	TRBJ1-5	CASSTSGESNQPQHF	TGTGCCAGCAGCACCTCAGGGGAGAGCAATCAGCCCCAGCATTTT
-	TRBV24-1	-	TRBJ1-1	CATSDLSREDTEAFF	TGTGCCACCAGTGATTTGAGCCGGGAGGACACTGAAGCTTTCTTT
-	TRBV28	TRBD1	TRBJ1-5	CASRSAGGISNQPQHF	TGTGCCAGCAGAAGTGCAGGGGGCATTAGCAATCAGCCCCAGCATTTT
few	TRBV7-9	-	TRBJ1-4	CASSLFRQTNEKLFF	TGTGCCAGCAGCTTATTCAGACAGACTAATGAAAAACTGTTTTTT
few	TRBV7-2	-	TRBJ1-5	CASSGGREGYQPQHF	TGTGCCAGCAGCGGTGGAAGGGAGGGTTATCAGCCCCAGCATTTT
few	TRBV5-4	TRBD1	TRBJ2-5	CASSLEGQGQETQYF	TGTGCCAGCAGCTTGGAGGGACAGGGCCAAGAGACCCAGTACTTC
-	TRBV6-5	TRBD1	TRBJ2-1	CASSYSDRGWEQFF	TGTGCCAGCAGTTACTCAGACAGGGGCTGGGAGCAGTTCTTC
-	TRBV5-4	TRBD1	TRBJ2-7	CASSLGRDSSSYEQYF	TGTGCCAGCAGCTTGGGCAGGGACAGTTCCTCCTACGAGCAGTACTTC